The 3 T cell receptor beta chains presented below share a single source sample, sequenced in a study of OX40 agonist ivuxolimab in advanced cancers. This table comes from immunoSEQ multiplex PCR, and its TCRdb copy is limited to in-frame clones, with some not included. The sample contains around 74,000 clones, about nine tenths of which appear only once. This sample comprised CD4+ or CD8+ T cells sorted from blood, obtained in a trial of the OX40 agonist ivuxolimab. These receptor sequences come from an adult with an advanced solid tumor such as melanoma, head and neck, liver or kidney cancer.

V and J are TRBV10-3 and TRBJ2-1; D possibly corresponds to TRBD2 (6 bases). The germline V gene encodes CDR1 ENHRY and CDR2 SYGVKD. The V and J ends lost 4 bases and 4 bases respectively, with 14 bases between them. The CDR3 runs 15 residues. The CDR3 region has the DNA TGTGCCATCAGTGGGGGGGACTGGTTATACAATGAGCAGTTCTTC. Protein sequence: CAISGGDWLYNEQFF.

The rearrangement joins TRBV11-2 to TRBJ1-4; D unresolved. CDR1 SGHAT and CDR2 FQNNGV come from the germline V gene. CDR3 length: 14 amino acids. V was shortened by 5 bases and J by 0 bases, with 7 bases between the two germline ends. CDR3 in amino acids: CASSPTATNEKLFF. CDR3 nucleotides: TGTGCCAGCAGCCCTACCGCAACTAATGAAAAACTGTTTTTT.

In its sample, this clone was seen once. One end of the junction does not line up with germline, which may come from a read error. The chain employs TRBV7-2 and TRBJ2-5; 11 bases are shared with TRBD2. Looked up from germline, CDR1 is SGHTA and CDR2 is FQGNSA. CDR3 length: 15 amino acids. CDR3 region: CASSSIAGGPLERHF. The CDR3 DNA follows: TGTGCCAGCAGCTCTATAGCGGGAGGGCCCCTCGAGCGTCACTTC.